These 27 T cell receptor beta chains were all obtained from the same sample, sequenced in a study of T cell repertoires in ileal Crohn's disease (dated by TCRdb to about 2019). The library came from the immunoSEQ multiplex PCR assay. In its TCRdb copy, this immuneACCESS table keeps in-frame sequences only and misses some clones. Where compared with another copy, unresolved V genes explain less than half of these, and the others have no known cause. This sample gives 14,000 or so clones in total; around 90% of them show up just once. The top ten clones comprise 3% to 4.5% of the sample. Sequenced: ileal tissue. Receptors were obtained from an adult with Crohn's disease.

The chain carries TRBV7-2 and TRBJ1-1; tentatively, D is TRBD1 (5 bases). The CDR3 consists of 14 residues. V dropped 5 bases and J dropped 2 bases, with 12 bases sitting between them. Germline assignment: CDR1 SGHTA and CDR2 FQGNSA. The CDR3: CASSPQGINTEAFF. For the CDR3, the DNA is TGTGCCAGCAGCCCCCAGGGAATCAACACTGAAGCTTTCTTT.

V is TRBV5-6 and J is TRBJ2-7; D unresolved. The CDR3 length is 13 residues. The germline V and J ends were trimmed by 0 bases and 6 bases, with 10 bases remaining between them. Germline-derived CDR1 and CDR2 are SGHDT and YYEEEE. CDR3 bases: TGTGCCAGCAGCTTGGGTACAGCTCTCGAGCAGTACTTC. It specifies CASSLGTALEQYF.

The rearrangement uses TRBV5-1 and TRBJ2-3, with 8 bases lining up with TRBD2. Germline-derived CDR1 and CDR2 are SGHRS and YFSETQ. The CDR3 totals 16 residues. The V and J ends lost 0 bases and 0 bases, in that order; junction bases with no gene match: 3. The CDR3 DNA is TGCGCCAGCAGCTTGGAGGGACTAGTGAGCACAGATACGCAGTATTTT. Protein product: CASSLEGLVSTDTQYF.

J is TRBJ1-4 and V is TRBV5-4; D uncertain. The V end was cut by 1 base, the J end by 0 bases, with 4 bases between. The CDR3 is 14 residues long. Germline loops: CDR1 SGHNT, CDR2 YYREEE (reference sequence). DNA of the CDR3: TGTGCCAGCAGCTTGTTAGCAACTAATGAAAAACTGTTTTTT. Amino acids: CASSLLATNEKLFF.

This chain joins TRBV5-6 and TRBJ2-5; D gene uncertain. The J call may be faulty, since TRBJ2-7 better matches the DNA end. Germline V gene lookup returns CDR1 SGHDT and CDR2 YYEEEE. This CDR3 has 11 amino acids. The CDR3 DNA follows: TGTGCCAGCAGCTTGTTCTACGAGCAGTACTTC. Its protein is CASSLFYEQYF.

V and J are TRBV7-6 and TRBJ2-7; 9 nucleotides agree with TRBD2. The germline V gene has CDR1 SGHVS and CDR2 FNYEAQ. With 6 bases clipped from V and 4 bases from J, the junction kept 16 bases outside the gene matches. The CDR3 covers 17 residues. CDR3 nucleotides: TGTGCCAGCAGTCTATCGGCTAGCGGGATGTCAGTGTACGAGCAGTACTTC. Translated: CASSLSASGMSVYEQYF.

The chain couples TRBV6-5 to TRBJ2-7; no reliable D call. In germline, CDR1 is MNHEY, CDR2 SVGAGI. The CDR3 contains 14 residues. Trimming shortened V by 0 bases and J by 3 bases, and 9 bases separated the two germline ends. The CDR3 nucleotides read TGTGCCAGCAGTTACTCCAGGCACTTCTACGAGCAGTACTTC. Protein sequence: CASSYSRHFYEQYF.

The rearrangement links TRBV10-3 to TRBJ1-4, with 7 positions matching TRBD1. The V and J ends lost 2 bases and 7 bases, in that order; junction bases with no gene match: 16. The CDR3 loop spans 18 amino acids. Per the germline V gene, CDR1 is ENHRY and CDR2 is SYGVKD. CDR3 sequence reads: CAISEAGIRGTATEKLFF. The CDR3 coding sequence is TGTGCCATCAGTGAGGCCGGAATAAGGGGGACAGCCACTGAAAAACTGTTTTTT.

DNA for the CDR3: TGTGCCAGTAGTGGACAGGTCGGTCAGCCCCAGCATTTT. Translated, it gives CASSGQVGQPQHF. This rearrangement joins TRBV19 to TRBJ1-5, with TRBD1 matching 7 bases. CDR1 and CDR2 (germline): LNHDA, SQIVND (reference sequence). With V trimmed by 5 bases and J by 6 bases, 4 bases remained unmatched. The CDR3 loop spans 13 amino acids.

The V gene is TRBV19, the J gene TRBJ1-2; a possible D gene is TRBD1 (6 bases). Trimming pared 3 bases from V and 6 bases from J, leaving 11 bases between. The CDR3 length is 13 residues. Germline V gene sequence: CDR1 LNHDA, CDR2 SQIVND (reference sequence). The CDR3 DNA is TGTGCCAGTAGTATCCAGGGGATGGATGGCTACACCTTC. Protein sequence: CASSIQGMDGYTF.

This rearrangement joins TRBV4-2 to TRBJ1-1; D ambiguous. The CDR3 extends over 13 amino acids. Germline V CDR1 and CDR2: LGHNA, YNFKEQ. V was shortened by 0 bases and J by 3 bases, with 5 bases between the two germline ends. CDR3 sequence (DNA): TGTGCCAGCAGCCAAGATTATGACACTGAAGCTTTCTTT. Encoded protein: CASSQDYDTEAFF.

V gene TRBV10-3 combines with J gene TRBJ2-2; TRBD2 matches 7 bases. The J segment lost 4 bases and the V segment lost 0 bases, leaving 5 bases of the junction unmatched. The germline V gene encodes CDR1 ENHRY and CDR2 SYGVKD. This CDR3 region has 16 residues. The CDR3, as DNA: TGTGCCATCAGTGAGTCGGGGCGGGGGAGCACCGGGGAGCTGTTTTTT. This translates into CAISESGRGSTGELFF.

This clone has only one observation. V is TRBV7-6 and J is TRBJ1-4; 9 bases map to TRBD1. The trim removed 3 bases at V and 7 bases at J, leaving 6 bases unmatched. This CDR3 is built from 15 residues. CDR1 is SGHVS, CDR2 FNYEAQ, per germline. The CDR3: CASSFPDRGGEKLFF. The CDR3 bases are TGTGCCAGCAGCTTCCCGGACAGGGGAGGTGAAAAACTGTTTTTT.

This clone was detected once. This sequence joins TRBV27 and TRBJ1-6; the match to TRBD1 covers 7 bases. This CDR3 comprises 14 residues. The trim removed 6 bases at V and 10 bases at J, leaving 9 bases unmatched. Per the germline V gene, CDR1 is MNHEY and CDR2 is SMNVEV (reference sequence). The CDR3 spells CASRFTGVGSPLHF. In DNA form, the CDR3 reads TGTGCCAGCAGGTTCACAGGGGTGGGATCACCCCTCCACTTT.

This rearrangement joins TRBV5-1 to TRBJ1-1; 7 bases match TRBD1. The CDR3 has 12 amino acids. Germline CDR1 SGHRS, CDR2 YFSETQ. Unmatched junction bases numbered 4, after V lost 3 bases and J lost 8 bases. CDR3 amino acids: CASSWTGWEAFF. The CDR3 DNA is TGCGCCAGCAGCTGGACAGGTTGGGAAGCTTTCTTT.

This chain links TRBV5-1 with TRBJ1-4, with TRBD1 as a possible D gene (5 bases). The CDR3 runs to 16 residues. V was pared by 4 bases and J by 3 bases, with 16 bases between. Germline CDR1 and CDR2: SGHRS and YFSETQ. CDR3 in DNA: TGCGCCAGCAGCCCAAGTCGTGGGGGGTCTAATGAAAAACTGTTTTTT. Translated: CASSPSRGGSNEKLFF.

This clone was seen a single time. This chain uses TRBV5-4 with TRBJ1-1; TRBD1 agrees at 9 bases. J lost 4 bases, V lost 5 bases, and 12 bases had no gene match. CDR3 size: 16 residues. The V gene's germline CDR1 is SGHNT and CDR2 YYREEE (reference sequence). CDR3 in amino acids: CASSNTGGAYGTEAFF. The CDR3, as DNA: TGTGCCAGCAGTAACACAGGGGGCGCGTACGGCACTGAAGCTTTCTTT.

The V gene is TRBV30, the J gene TRBJ1-1, with 7 positions matching TRBD1. The V segment lost 5 bases and the J segment 3 bases; nucleotides outside the gene matches: 0. Germline values: CDR1 GTSNPN, CDR2 SVGIG (reference sequence). The CDR3 loop spans 11 amino acids. This chain's CDR3 is CAWDRDTEAFF. CDR3 DNA: TGTGCCTGGGACAGGGACACTGAAGCTTTCTTT.

The chain carries TRBV2 and TRBJ2-7, with a possible D match to TRBD2 (6 bases). Germline V gives CDR1 SNHLY, CDR2 FYNNEI. The CDR3 runs to 13 residues. V was trimmed by 6 bases and J by 0 bases, leaving 9 bases between them. CDR3 in DNA: TGTGCCAGCAGGGGCGGGACCTCCTACGAGCAGTACTTC. This sequence encodes CASRGGTSYEQYF.

CDR3 sequence reads: CASSRGGTGGEKLFF. The CDR3 nucleotides are TGTGCCAGCAGCAGAGGGGGGACAGGGGGTGAAAAACTGTTTTTT. The V gene is TRBV5-6, the J gene TRBJ1-4, with 11 nucleotides matching TRBD1. V shed 4 bases, J shed 7 bases, and the junction held 6 bases outside the gene matches. Germline-derived CDR1 and CDR2 are SGHDT and YYEEEE. The CDR3 has 15 residues.

The gene calls are TRBV4-3 and TRBJ2-5; 7 nucleotides match TRBD2. Unmatched junction bases numbered 13, after V lost 4 bases and J lost 5 bases. The CDR3 has 16 amino acids. Germline V CDR1 and CDR2: LGHNA, YSLEER. The CDR3 nucleotides read TGCGCCAGCAGCCTAGCTTGGGGGAGGGCCGGTGAGACCCAGTACTTC. Translated, it gives CASSLAWGRAGETQYF.

The chain employs TRBV28 and TRBJ1-2, with TRBD1 matching 8 bases. The CDR3 consists of 15 residues. Germline V gene sequence: CDR1 MDHEN, CDR2 SYDVKM. V lost 6 bases and J lost 8; bases outside the gene matches: 14. The DNA for the CDR3 is TGTGCCAGCAGACTCCCTATGACAGGGGTAATGGGCTACACCTTC. This translates into CASRLPMTGVMGYTF.

The V gene is TRBV7-3, the J gene TRBJ1-1; no definite D call. CDR1 is SGHTA, CDR2 FQGTGA, per germline. The CDR3 has 13 residues. Trimming shortened V by 2 bases and J by 0 bases, and 4 bases separated the two germline ends. The CDR3 protein is CASSLYMNTEAFF. The CDR3 region has the DNA TGTGCCAGCAGCTTATACATGAACACTGAAGCTTTCTTT. The full variable domain, rest sourced from reference TRBV7-3 and TRBJ1-1, is GAGVSQTPSNKVTEKGKYVELRCDPISGHTALYWYRQSLGQGPEFLIYFQGTGAADDSGLPNDRFFAVRPEGSVSTLKIQRTERGDSAVYLCASSLYMNTEAFFGQGTRLTVV.

This chain uses TRBV7-9 with TRBJ1-5, with D maybe TRBD1 (5 bases). Trimming removed 1 base at V and 7 bases at J, with 11 bases between. The CDR3 length is 14 residues. In germline, CDR1 is SEHNR, CDR2 FQNEAQ (reference sequence). CDR3 residues: CASSLGQGGQPQHF. The DNA for the CDR3 is TGTGCCAGCAGCTTAGGTCAGGGTGGCCAGCCCCAGCATTTT.

The chain uses TRBV29-1 and TRBJ1-2; D possibly corresponds to TRBD1 (5 bases). Trimming took 4 bases from V and 5 from J, leaving 14 bases between them. CDR3 length: 13 amino acids. The germline V gene has CDR1 SQVTM and CDR2 ANQGSEA. CDR3 DNA sequence: TGCAGCGTTGTAGTCACACAGGAATATGGCTACACCTTC. Encoded protein: CSVVVTQEYGYTF. Together with reference TRBV29-1 and TRBJ1-2, the CDR3 gives the full variable domain: SAVISQKPSRDICQRGTSLTIQCQVDSQVTMMFWYRQQPGQSLTLIATANQGSEATYESGFVIDKFPISRPNLTFSTLTVSNMSPEDSSIYLCSVVVTQEYGYTFGSGTRLTVV.

This clone turned up a few times. The chain joins TRBV19 to TRBJ1-6, with 9 bases matching TRBD1. Germline trimming cut 4 bases from V and 6 bases from J; bases unmatched to any gene: 4. The CDR3 consists of 15 residues. The germline CDR1 and CDR2 sequences are LNHDA and SQIVND (reference sequence). The DNA for the CDR3 is TGTGCCAGTAGTACTGGACAGGGGCCTAATTCACCCCTCCACTTT. Amino acids: CASSTGQGPNSPLHF. The full variable domain, completed using reference TRBV19 and TRBJ1-6, is DGGITQSPKYLFRKEGQNVTLSCEQNLNHDAMYWYRQDPGQGLRLIYYSQIVNDFQKGDIAEGYSVSREKKESFPLTVTSAQKNPTAFYLCASSTGQGPNSPLHFGNGTRLTVT.

V and J are TRBV6-5 and TRBJ1-1; D gene ambiguous. Germline V lookup: CDR1 MNHEY, CDR2 SVGAGI. There are 15 residues in the CDR3. The V and J ends lost 0 bases and 2 bases respectively, with 10 bases between them. This CDR3 reads CASSYSLAGNTEAFF. In nucleotides, the CDR3 is TGTGCCAGCAGTTACTCTCTTGCAGGTAACACTGAAGCTTTCTTT.